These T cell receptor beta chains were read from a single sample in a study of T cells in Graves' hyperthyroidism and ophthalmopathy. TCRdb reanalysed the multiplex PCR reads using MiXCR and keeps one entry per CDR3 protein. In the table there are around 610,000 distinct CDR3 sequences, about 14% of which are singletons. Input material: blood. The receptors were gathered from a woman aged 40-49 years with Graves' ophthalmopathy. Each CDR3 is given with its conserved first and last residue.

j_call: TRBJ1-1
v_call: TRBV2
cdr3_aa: CASRTGFGAEAFF

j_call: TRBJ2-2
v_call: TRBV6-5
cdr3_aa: CASTSPGELFF

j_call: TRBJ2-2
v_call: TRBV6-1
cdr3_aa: CASSDRGPGELFF

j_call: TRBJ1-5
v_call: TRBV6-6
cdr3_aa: CASSPSFGVTFHSNQPQHF

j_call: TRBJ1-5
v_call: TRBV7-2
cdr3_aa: CASSLAGFNQPQHF

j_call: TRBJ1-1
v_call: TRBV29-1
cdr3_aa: CSVEGGSRFTEAFF

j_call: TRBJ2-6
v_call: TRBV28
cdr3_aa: CASSLGQGSGANVLTF

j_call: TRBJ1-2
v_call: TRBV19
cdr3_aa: CATMTGTYVYTF

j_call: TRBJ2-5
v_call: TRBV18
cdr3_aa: CASSPQQETQYF

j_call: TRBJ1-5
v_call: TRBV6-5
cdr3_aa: CASSYSRPGANQPQHF

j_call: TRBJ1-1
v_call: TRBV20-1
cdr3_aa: CSAPRQGENTEAFF

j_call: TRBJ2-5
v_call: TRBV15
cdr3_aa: CATSRDISGEETQYF

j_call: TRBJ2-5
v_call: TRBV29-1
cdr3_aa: CSVEYLGTQYF

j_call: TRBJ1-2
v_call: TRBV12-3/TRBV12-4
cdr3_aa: CASSHRMWGGYTF

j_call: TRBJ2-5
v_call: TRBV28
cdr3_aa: CASSLRTERETQYF

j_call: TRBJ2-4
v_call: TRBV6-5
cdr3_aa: CASSYSGQIAKNIQYF

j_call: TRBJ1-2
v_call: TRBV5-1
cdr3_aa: CASSPIAGSGYTF

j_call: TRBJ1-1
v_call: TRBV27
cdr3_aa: CASSFKGAHSEAFF

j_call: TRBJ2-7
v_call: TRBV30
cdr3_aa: CAWRKGSSEQYF

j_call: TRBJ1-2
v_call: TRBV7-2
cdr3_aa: CASSPREGGYGYTF

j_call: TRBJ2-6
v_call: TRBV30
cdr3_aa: CAAEVRTGDRAGANVLTF

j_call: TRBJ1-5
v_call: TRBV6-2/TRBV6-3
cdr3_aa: CASSSLRALQGQPQHF

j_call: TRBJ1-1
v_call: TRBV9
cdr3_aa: CASSVTGSTEAFF

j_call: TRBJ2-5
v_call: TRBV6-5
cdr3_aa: CASSLTGFDRVRGETQYF

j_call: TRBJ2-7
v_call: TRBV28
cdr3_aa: CASSGRAYEQYF

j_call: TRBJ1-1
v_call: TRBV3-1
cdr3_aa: CASSQDIVGETEAFF

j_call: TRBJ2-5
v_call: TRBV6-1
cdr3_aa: CASRPPGRGQYF

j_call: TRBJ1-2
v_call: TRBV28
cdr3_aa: CASSLIGRDYGYTF

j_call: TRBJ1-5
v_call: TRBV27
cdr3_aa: CASSSTPGGLEPQHF

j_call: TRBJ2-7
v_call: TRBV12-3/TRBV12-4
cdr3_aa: CASKQRESSYEQYF

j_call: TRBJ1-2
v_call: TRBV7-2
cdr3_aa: CASSFYDSNYGYTF

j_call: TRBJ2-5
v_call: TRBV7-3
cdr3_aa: CASSSQTWETQYF

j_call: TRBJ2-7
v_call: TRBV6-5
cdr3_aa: CASSRQVSSYEQYF

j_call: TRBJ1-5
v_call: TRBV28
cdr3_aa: CASSYKGSNQPQHF

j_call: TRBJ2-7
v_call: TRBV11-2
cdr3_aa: CASSLRTGLAGFSYEQYF

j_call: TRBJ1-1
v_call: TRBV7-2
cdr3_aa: CASSFKVGSGTEAFF

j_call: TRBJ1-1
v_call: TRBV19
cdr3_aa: CASSILGGGGKTAFF

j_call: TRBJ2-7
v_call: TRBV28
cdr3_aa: CASSLFASGRTTTRQYF

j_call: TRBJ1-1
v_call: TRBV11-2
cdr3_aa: CASSFIGDYVLGTEAFF

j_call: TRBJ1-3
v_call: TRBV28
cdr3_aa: CASTLGDSSGNTIYF

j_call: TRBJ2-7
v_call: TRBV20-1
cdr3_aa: CSANPGLEVYEQYF

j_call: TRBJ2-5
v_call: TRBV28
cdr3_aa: CASSLPGTGETQYF

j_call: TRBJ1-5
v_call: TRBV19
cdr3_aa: CASKGQGYSNQPQHF

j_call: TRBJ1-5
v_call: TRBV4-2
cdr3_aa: CASSRGWGQGSHQPQHF

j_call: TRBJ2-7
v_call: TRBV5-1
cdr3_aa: CASSSQGPDSHEQYF

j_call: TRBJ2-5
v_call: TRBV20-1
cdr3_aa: CSAKTLAAMETQYF

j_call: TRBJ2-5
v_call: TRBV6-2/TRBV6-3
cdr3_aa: CASSYSAGIETQYF

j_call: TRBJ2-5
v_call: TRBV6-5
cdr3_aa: CASRGITYQETQYF

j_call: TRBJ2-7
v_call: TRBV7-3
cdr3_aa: CASSSRGPSGISYEQYF

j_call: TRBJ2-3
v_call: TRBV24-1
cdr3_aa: CATSDLARDFASTDTQYF

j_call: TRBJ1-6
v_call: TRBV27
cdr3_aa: CASSRNRASSYNSPLHF

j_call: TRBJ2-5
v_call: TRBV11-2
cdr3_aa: CASSFYICSADGLEGKTQYF

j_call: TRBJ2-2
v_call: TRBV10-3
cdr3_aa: CATHKRSANTGELFF

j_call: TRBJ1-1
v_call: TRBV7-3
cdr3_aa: CASSLEPMNTEAFF

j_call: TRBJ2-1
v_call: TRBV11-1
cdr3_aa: CASSLSGTSGRGEQFF

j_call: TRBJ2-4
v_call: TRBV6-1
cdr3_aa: CASRNGLAGGLAKNIQYF

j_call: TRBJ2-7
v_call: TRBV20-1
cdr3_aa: CSARDSRSLYEQYF

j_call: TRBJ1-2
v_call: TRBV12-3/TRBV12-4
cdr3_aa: CASSLTDLQNYGYTF

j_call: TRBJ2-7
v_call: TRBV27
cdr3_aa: CASSQAAGGAYF